This TCR beta chain was sequenced during a study of blood T cell repertoires in COVID-19. Study-wide context: Samples came from the United States, Italy and Spain, spanning acute and convalescent COVID-19.

Sequencing was performed with immunoSEQ multiplex PCR; in TCRdb, only in-frame clones are kept and a portion is missing. The table shows 450,000 to 500,000 clones, with approximately 85% occurring only once. V lost 3 bases to trimming and J lost 0 bases; unmatched junction nucleotides: 7. In germline, CDR1 is KGHSH, CDR2 LQKENI. The CDR3 loop spans 16 amino acids. Sequencing used peripheral blood. The sequence was obtained from a human donor in a cohort sampled during active COVID-19. The chain has TRBV18 and TRBJ1-1, with TRBD1 matching 7 bases. CDR3 sequence (DNA): TGTGCCAGCTCACCCACCCGACAGGGCGTGAACACTGAAGCTTTCTTT. This codes for CASSPTRQGVNTEAFF.